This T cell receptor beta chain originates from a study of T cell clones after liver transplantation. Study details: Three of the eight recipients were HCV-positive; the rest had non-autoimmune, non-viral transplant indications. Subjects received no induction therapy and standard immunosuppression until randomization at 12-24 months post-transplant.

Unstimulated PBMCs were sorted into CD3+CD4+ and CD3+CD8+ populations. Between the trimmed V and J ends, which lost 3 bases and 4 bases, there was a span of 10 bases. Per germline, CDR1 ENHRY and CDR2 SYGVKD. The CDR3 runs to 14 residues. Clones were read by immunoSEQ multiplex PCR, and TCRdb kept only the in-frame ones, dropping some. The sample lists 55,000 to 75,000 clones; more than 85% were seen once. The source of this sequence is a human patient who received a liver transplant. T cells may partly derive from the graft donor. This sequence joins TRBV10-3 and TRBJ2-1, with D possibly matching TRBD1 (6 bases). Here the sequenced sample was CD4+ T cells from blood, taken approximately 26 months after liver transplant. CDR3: CAISDLGAYNEQFF. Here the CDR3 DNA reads TGTGCCATCAGTGATCTGGGGGCATACAATGAGCAGTTCTTC.